Each of the 6 T cell receptor beta chains below was sequenced from the same sample in a study of multiple sclerosis patients with progressive multifocal leukoencephalopathy. Clones were read by immunoSEQ multiplex PCR, and TCRdb kept only the in-frame ones, dropping some. This table holds tens of thousands of clones, over 85% found once. Time point in this sample: more than 5 months of natalizumab therapy. Sequenced material: PBMCs, taken from a patient treated with natalizumab. These receptors came from a human donor with multiple sclerosis.

This clone was counted only a few times. The chain joins TRBV6-1 to TRBJ2-6, with TRBD1 matching 11 bases. The CDR3 consists of 19 residues. Trimming removed 2 bases from V and 2 bases from J; junction bases left unmatched: 8. Germline loops: CDR1 MNHNS, CDR2 SASEGT. DNA of the CDR3: TGTGCCAGCAGTGAAAGGACAGGGGGCGCGAGAGCTGGGGCCAACGTCCTGACTTTC. Its protein product is CASSERTGGARAGANVLTF.

The rearrangement links TRBV5-4 to TRBJ1-1; no reliable D call. The V gene's germline CDR1 is SGHNT and CDR2 YYREEE (reference sequence). V was shortened by 9 bases and J by 2 bases, with 14 bases between the two germline ends. The CDR3 has 13 residues. CDR3 in DNA: TGTGCCACCGCATTGAGGCGAAACACTGAAGCTTTCTTT. Its protein is CATALRRNTEAFF.

The chain employs TRBV5-6 and TRBJ1-3; D gene uncertain. The V gene's germline CDR1 is SGHDT and CDR2 YYEEEE. Trimming cost V 3 bases and J 2 bases, with 9 bases left between them. The CDR3 runs 14 residues. DNA of the CDR3: TGTGCCAGCAGCTCGGACGGAGCTGGAAACACCATATATTTT. Its protein is CASSSDGAGNTIYF.

For the CDR3, the DNA is TGTGCCAGCAGCTTGGAGGGTGTCTCCTACAATGAGCAGTTCTTC. Its translation is CASSLEGVSYNEQFF. V and J are TRBV5-6 and TRBJ2-1; no definite D call. CDR1 is SGHDT and CDR2 is YYEEEE in the germline V gene. The V end lost 0 bases, the J end lost 0 bases, and 7 bases lay between the germline ends. This CDR3 spans 15 amino acids.

The chain is built from TRBV30 and TRBJ2-7; D remains unclear. From germline, CDR1 is GTSNPN and CDR2 SVGIG (reference sequence). This CDR3 contains 13 residues. The V end lost 3 bases, the J end lost 1 base, and 10 bases lay between the germline ends. This CDR3 is CAWSPGPSYEQYF. The CDR3 region has the DNA TGTGCCTGGAGCCCTGGACCATCCTACGAGCAGTACTTC.

The V gene is TRBV7-2, the J gene TRBJ1-2; 9 bases are a match to TRBD1. V was clipped by 6 bases and J by 3 bases; unmatched bases: 8. The CDR3 extends over 15 amino acids. Germline CDR1 SGHTA, CDR2 FQGNSA. CDR3 coding DNA: TGTGCCAGCAGGCCGGGACAGGGCTTGTACTATGGCTACACCTTC. Translating gives CASRPGQGLYYGYTF.